The next 18 T cell receptor beta chains were all read from a single sample in a study of T cell responses to AZD1222 COVID-19 vaccine. Data came from immunoSEQ multiplex PCR; TCRdb stores just in-frame clones and leaves some out. The repertoire holds about 80,000 clones, with approximately 85% as singletons. Sequencing used peripheral blood, obtained 28 days after the second AZD1222 dose. The receptors derive from an adult who received the AZD1222 COVID-19 vaccine.

V is TRBV19 and J is TRBJ1-5, with D perhaps matching TRBD1 (5 bases). The CDR3 runs to 15 residues. Per germline, CDR1 LNHDA and CDR2 SQIVND (reference sequence). The ends were cut back, 5 bases at V and 3 bases at J, with 14 bases in the middle. DNA of the CDR3: TGTGCCAGTAGTTTAAACGGGGGGAACAATCAGCCCCAGCATTTT. Translation: CASSLNGGNNQPQHF.

This clone was seen more than once but under ten times. The V and J genes are TRBV7-2 and TRBJ2-6; a possible D gene is TRBD1 (5 bases). This CDR3 spans 16 amino acids. V was clipped by 1 base and J by 0 bases, with 7 bases between them. Germline V gives CDR1 SGHTA, CDR2 FQGNSA. CDR3 bases: TGTGCCAGCAGCTTAGGACAGATCTCTGGGGCCAACGTCCTGACTTTC. Its translation is CASSLGQISGANVLTF.

The rearrangement joins TRBV27 to TRBJ2-7; 9 nucleotides align to TRBD1. The CDR3 loop spans 14 amino acids. Germline lookup yields CDR1 MNHEY and CDR2 SMNVEV (reference sequence). V was clipped by 3 bases and J by 3 bases; unmatched bases: 3. CDR3 region: CASSLGTGFYEQYF. The CDR3 DNA reads TGTGCCAGCAGTTTGGGGACAGGGTTCTACGAGCAGTACTTC.

The V and J genes are TRBV19 and TRBJ1-2; perhaps TRBD1 as D (6 bases). Germline V gene lookup returns CDR1 LNHDA and CDR2 SQIVND (reference sequence). The CDR3 runs 13 residues. Trimming cost V 5 bases and J 5 bases, with 12 bases left between them. DNA of the CDR3: TGTGCCAGTAGTCAGGGGTCTAGGTATGGCTACACCTTC. This encodes CASSQGSRYGYTF.

The chain recombines TRBV29-1 with TRBJ1-2; D might be TRBD1 (5 bases). The V gene lost 3 bases and the J gene lost 8 bases, with 16 bases spanning the gap. This CDR3 is built from 13 residues. The germline V gene encodes CDR1 SQVTM and CDR2 ANQGSEA. CDR3 loop: CSVDYGQGKGYTF. CDR3 coding DNA: TGCAGCGTTGACTATGGCCAGGGTAAGGGCTACACCTTC.

The chain employs TRBV5-4 and TRBJ2-7; D ambiguous. The V gene's germline CDR1 is SGHNT and CDR2 YYREEE (reference sequence). V was cut by 7 bases and J by 11 bases, with 7 bases left in between. This CDR3 spans 8 amino acids. In DNA form, the CDR3 reads TGTGCCAGCTCTAGGGAGTACTTC. Its protein product is CASSREYF.

The chain joins TRBV6-1 to TRBJ2-2; 10 bases are shared with TRBD2. Trimming at V came to 4 bases and at J to 5 bases, leaving 7 bases not matched to a gene. This CDR3 is built from 16 residues. Germline CDR1 reads MNHNS; CDR2 reads SASEGT. CDR3: CASSGMLAGVTGELFF. CDR3 nucleotides: TGTGCCAGCAGTGGGATGCTAGCGGGGGTTACCGGGGAGCTGTTTTTT.

This rearrangement joins TRBV30 to TRBJ1-4; possibly TRBD1 for D (5 bases). Germline V CDR1 and CDR2: GTSNPN, SVGIG (reference sequence). The CDR3 consists of 13 residues. Trimming took off 8 bases at V and 7 bases at J, with 17 bases between the two ends. The CDR3 nucleotides read TGTGCCGGGGCCAGATGGGGCTCTGAAAAACTGTTTTTT. This sequence encodes CAGARWGSEKLFF.

V is TRBV5-6 and J is TRBJ1-6, with D perhaps TRBD1 (5 bases). This CDR3 region has 14 residues. From germline, CDR1 is SGHDT and CDR2 YYEEEE. Trimming took 3 bases from V and 5 from J, leaving 9 bases between them. DNA of the CDR3: TGTGCCAGCAGCTCCAGGGAGAATAATTCACCCCTCCACTTT. This codes for CASSSRENNSPLHF.

The rearrangement links TRBV28 to TRBJ1-2; no definite D call. Trimming left V 3 bases short and J 5 bases short, with 7 bases between. The CDR3 is 12 amino acids. CDR1 MDHEN and CDR2 SYDVKM come from the germline V gene. CDR3 DNA: TGTGCCAGCAGTTTTTCCCCGTATGGCTACACCTTC. Residues: CASSFSPYGYTF.

The chain has TRBV6-5 and TRBJ1-6; no reliable D call. The length of the CDR3 is 11 residues. Germline CDR1 and CDR2: MNHEY and SVGAGI. V was cut by 6 bases and J by 7 bases, with 4 bases left in between. For the CDR3, the DNA is TGTGCCAGCAGCGTAAATTCACCCCTCCACTTT. Its translation is CASSVNSPLHF.

The rearrangement joins TRBV7-6 to TRBJ2-7; D might be TRBD1 or TRBD2, each matching 5 bases. Trimming left V 5 bases short and J 7 bases short, with 27 bases between. The CDR3 is 17 residues long. Germline CDR1 reads SGHVS; CDR2 reads FNYEAQ. CDR3 region: CASSREKPRGPLSEQYF. The CDR3 bases are TGTGCCAGCAGCCGTGAGAAACCGAGGGGCCCCCTCTCGGAGCAGTACTTC.

The gene calls are TRBV23-1 and TRBJ2-7; TRBD1 might be the D (6 bases). TRBV23-1 is recorded as an ORF, its role being uncertain. V was shortened by 3 bases and J by 4 bases, with 19 bases between the two germline ends. This CDR3 is built from 16 residues. The CDR3 spells CASSHPVRQDWYEQYF. CDR3 DNA sequence: TGCGCCAGCAGTCACCCAGTTCGACAGGACTGGTACGAGCAGTACTTC.

V and J are TRBV28 and TRBJ1-5; D may be TRBD1 (6 bases). This CDR3 has 15 amino acids. V dropped 4 bases and J dropped 6 bases, with 16 bases sitting between them. Germline V gene data show CDR1 as MDHEN and CDR2 as SYDVKM. The CDR3 loop is CASSSLGGGGQPQHF. The CDR3 DNA reads as TGTGCCAGCAGTTCCCTTGGGGGGGGCGGTCAGCCCCAGCATTTT.

V is TRBV28 and J is TRBJ1-4; D call uncertain. Looked up from germline, CDR1 is MDHEN and CDR2 is SYDVKM. The CDR3 totals 12 residues. The V and J ends lost 6 bases and 3 bases respectively, with 5 bases between them. CDR3 nucleotide sequence: TGTGCCAGCAGGAGCTCTAATGAAAAACTGTTTTTT. This gives the protein CASRSSNEKLFF.

In DNA form, the CDR3 reads TGTGCCAGCAGCTCGAGAAATAGACCGGAGAACACTGAAGCTTTCTTT. It translates to CASSSRNRPENTEAFF. The rearrangement links TRBV7-9 to TRBJ1-1; D unclear. CDR3 size: 16 residues. The germline V gene encodes CDR1 SEHNR and CDR2 FQNEAQ (reference sequence). The V end was cut by 4 bases, the J end by 1 base, with 16 bases between.

The chain joins TRBV19 to TRBJ1-5; TRBD1 aligns across 7 bases. This CDR3 is 18 amino acids long. V trimming: 3 bases; J trimming: 4 bases; junction bases outside the gene matches: 15. From germline, CDR1 is LNHDA and CDR2 SQIVND (reference sequence). The CDR3 DNA follows: TGTGCCAGTAGTATTAGACAGGAGTATCCAGGGGGTAATCAGCCCCAGCATTTT. Its translation is CASSIRQEYPGGNQPQHF.

This clone was recorded only once. V is TRBV6-5 and J is TRBJ1-6, with 9 positions matching TRBD1. The CDR3 is made up of 15 amino acids. Germline V gene sequence: CDR1 MNHEY, CDR2 SVGAGI. The ends lost 6 bases at V and 7 bases at J; junction bases unmatched: 7. The CDR3 loop reads CASRRDRVGNSPLHF. CDR3 sequence (DNA): TGTGCCAGCAGAAGGGACAGGGTGGGGAATTCACCCCTCCACTTT.